This entry lists 27 T cell receptor beta chains sequenced from one sample in a study of CD8 T cells in ankylosing spondylitis. TCRdb re-called the 5' RACE reads through MiXCR, storing one row per CDR3 protein. Of 150,000 to 200,000 distinct CDR3 sequences in the sample, approximately 9.9% were seen once. The source material was blood, either unsorted or a sorted T cell fraction (not recorded which). Receptors were obtained from a female donor with ankylosing spondylitis or in good health (not recorded which).

This clonotype was counted many times. J is TRBJ2-7 and V is TRBV6-2 or TRBV6-3; 9 nucleotides match TRBD1. The V gene's germline CDR1 is MNHEY and CDR2 SVGEGT. This CDR3 contains 15 residues. With 6 bases clipped from V and 3 bases from J, the junction kept 9 bases outside the gene matches. The DNA of the CDR3 is TGTGCCAGCAGGCCCCCCGGGACAGGGATCTACGAGCAGTACTTC. Protein: CASRPPGTGIYEQYF.

The chain is built from TRBV4-3 and TRBJ2-4; perhaps D is TRBD1 or TRBD2 (5 bases each). The CDR3 has 15 amino acids. V was shortened by 2 bases and J by 9 bases, with 17 bases between the two germline ends. CDR1 and CDR2 (germline): LGHNA, YSLEER. The CDR3 sequence is CASSQTGASRSIQYF. The CDR3 bases are TGCGCCAGCAGCCAAACCGGGGCGTCACGTAGCATTCAGTACTTC.

This clonotype was seen only a few times. The chain couples TRBV7-6 to TRBJ2-2, with D perhaps TRBD1 (5 bases). The CDR3 consists of 17 residues. V lost 2 bases, J lost 2 bases, and 15 bases lay in between. Per germline, CDR1 SGHVS and CDR2 FNYEAQ. As DNA, the CDR3 is TGTGCCAGCAGCTTACCTAAAAAGGGGTCAAACACCGGGGAGCTGTTTTTT. Amino acid sequence: CASSLPKKGSNTGELFF. Looking up the rest from reference TRBV7-6 and TRBJ2-2 gives the full variable domain: GAGVSQSPRYKVTKRGQDVALRCDPISGHVSLYWYRQALGQGPEFLTYFNYEAQQDKSGLPNDRFSAERPEGSISTLTIQRTEQRDSAMYRCASSLPKKGSNTGELFFGEGSRLTVL.

This clonotype was recorded a few times. V and J are TRBV12-3 or TRBV12-4 and TRBJ1-2; no clear D gene. The CDR3 is 13 residues long. Trimming left V 6 bases short and J 8 bases short, with 16 bases between. The CDR3 reads CASSNPPESGYTF. CDR3 in DNA: TGTGCCAGCAGCAATCCTCCGGAATCAGGCTACACCTTC.

This clonotype turned up a few times. This sequence joins TRBV29-1 and TRBJ2-7, with 15 bases that match TRBD2. This CDR3 has 13 amino acids. Per germline, CDR1 SQVTM and CDR2 ANQGSEA. With 6 bases clipped from V and 7 bases from J, the junction kept 4 bases outside the gene matches. CDR3: CSVGLAGGEEQYF. CDR3 nucleotides: TGCAGCGTCGGACTAGCGGGAGGGGAAGAGCAGTACTTC.

The chain couples TRBV5-4 to TRBJ2-2; TRBD2 matches 11 bases. Germline loops: CDR1 SGHNT, CDR2 YYREEE (reference sequence). This CDR3 has 16 residues. V was clipped by 5 bases and J by 3 bases; unmatched bases: 6. The CDR3 DNA sequence: TGTGCCAGCAGTTCCACTAGCGGGAGATACACCGGGGAGCTGTTTTTT. Translation: CASSSTSGRYTGELFF. Combining the CDR3 with reference TRBV5-4 and TRBJ2-2 gives the whole variable domain ETGVTQSPTHLIKTRGQQVTLRCSSQSGHNTVSWYQQALGQGPQFIFQYYREEENGRGNFPPRFSGLQFPNYSSELNVNALELDDSALYLCASSSTSGRYTGELFFGEGSRLTVL.

V and J are TRBV7-9 and TRBJ2-2; 9 nucleotides line up with TRBD1. V lost 4 bases to trimming and J lost 6 bases; unmatched junction nucleotides: 3. Germline V gene sequence: CDR1 SEHNR, CDR2 FQNEAQ (reference sequence). This CDR3 contains 14 residues. The CDR3 loop is CASSWDRVPGELFF. The CDR3, as DNA: TGTGCCAGCAGCTGGGACAGGGTCCCCGGGGAGCTGTTTTTT.

CDR3 in DNA: TGTGCCAGCAGTGGGGATGGGAACTATGGCTACACCTTC. Translation: CASSGDGNYGYTF. The chain links TRBV2 to TRBJ1-2; D is unresolved. The CDR3 sequence is 13 residues long. The V end lost 4 bases, the J end lost 2 bases, and 8 bases lay between the germline ends. The germline CDR1 and CDR2 sequences are SNHLY and FYNNEI.

The chain carries TRBV20-1 and TRBJ2-1; no clear D gene. Trimming stripped 6 bases from V and 2 bases from J, with 11 bases between. CDR3 length: 13 residues. Per the germline V gene, CDR1 is DFQATT and CDR2 is SNEGSKA (reference sequence). The DNA of the CDR3 is TGCAGTGCCCGGACCCCCACCTACAATGAGCAGTTCTTC. It is translated as CSARTPTYNEQFF.

This clonotype was seen at least ten times. The gene calls are TRBV7-8 and TRBJ2-4; 11 bases agree with TRBD2. V lost 0 bases, J lost 14 bases, and 12 bases stayed unmatched. The length of the CDR3 is 16 residues. CDR1 and CDR2 (germline): SGHVS, FQNEAQ. CDR3 loop: CASSLATSGTKTPEYF. DNA of the CDR3: TGTGCCAGCAGCTTAGCGACTAGCGGGACCAAGACTCCGGAGTACTTC.

This rearrangement joins TRBV6-5 to TRBJ2-1, with 9 nucleotides matching TRBD2. CDR3 length equals 13 residues. The germline gives CDR1 MNHEY, CDR2 SVGAGI. V trimming: 4 bases; J trimming: 8 bases; junction bases outside the gene matches: 3. CDR3 nucleotides: TGTGCCAGCAGTTCGGGACTAGCCGATGAGCAGTTCTTC. It is translated as CASSSGLADEQFF.

The gene calls are TRBV3-1 and TRBJ2-2, with D unresolved. Trimming pared 3 bases from V and 4 bases from J, leaving 6 bases between. CDR1 and CDR2 (germline): LGHDT, YNNKEL (reference sequence). The CDR3 is 13 residues long. As DNA, the CDR3 is TGTGCCAGCAGCCATTTCGGCACCGGGGAGCTGTTTTTT. Residues: CASSHFGTGELFF.

The chain uses TRBV30 and TRBJ2-1, with D perhaps assigned TRBD1 or TRBD2 (5 bases each). Germline V gene sequence: CDR1 GTSNPN, CDR2 SVGIG (reference sequence). V was trimmed by 5 bases and J by 0 bases, leaving 11 bases between them. This CDR3 has 14 amino acids. The CDR3 loop reads CAWDQGVSYNEQFF. The CDR3 nucleotides read TGTGCCTGGGACCAGGGAGTCTCCTACAATGAGCAGTTCTTC.

The chain links TRBV7-9 to TRBJ1-1, with unresolved D. Per the germline V gene, CDR1 is SEHNR and CDR2 is FQNEAQ (reference sequence). There are 11 residues in the CDR3. The germline V and J ends were trimmed by 5 bases and 7 bases, with 8 bases remaining between them. CDR3 in DNA: TGTGCCAGCAGCGAGACAAGTGAAGCTTTCTTT. Its translation: CASSETSEAFF.

The sample holds a few counts of this clonotype. The V and J genes are TRBV12-3 or TRBV12-4 and TRBJ1-4; tentative D call: TRBD1 (6 bases). The V and J ends lost 6 bases and 8 bases respectively, with 19 bases between them. CDR3 length: 15 residues. The chain's CDR3 is CASSPTGALGEKLFF. CDR3 nucleotide sequence: TGTGCCAGCAGCCCCACGGGGGCTTTAGGAGAAAAACTGTTTTTT.

In this sample, this clonotype turned up a few times. This chain links TRBV7-9 with TRBJ1-1, with D tentatively TRBD1 (5 bases). The CDR3 covers 15 residues. Trimming removed 5 bases from V and 3 bases from J, with 16 bases in between. Germline V lookup: CDR1 SEHNR, CDR2 FQNEAQ (reference sequence). As DNA, the CDR3 is TGTGCCAGCAGCGCCGGGACTCATGGAGACACTGAAGCTTTCTTT. It codes for CASSAGTHGDTEAFF.

This clonotype was counted ten times or more. This chain joins TRBV12-3 or TRBV12-4 and TRBJ2-7; 10 nucleotides line up with TRBD2. The CDR3 is made up of 13 amino acids. Germline trimming cut 5 bases from V and 7 bases from J; bases unmatched to any gene: 5. For the CDR3, the DNA is TGTGCCAGCAGTCCTAGCGGGAGCGGTGAGCAGTACTTC. Translation: CASSPSGSGEQYF.

This clonotype came up a few times. The chain is built from TRBV7-9 and TRBJ2-2; 7 bases match TRBD1. The junction had 3 bases not matched to a gene; V was cut back by 5 bases and J by 0 bases. The CDR3 sequence is 15 residues long. Germline CDR1 and CDR2: SEHNR and FQNEAQ (reference sequence). CDR3 nucleotide sequence: TGTGCCAGCAGCCCCGGGACAGCGAACACCGGGGAGCTGTTTTTT. Residues: CASSPGTANTGELFF.

There are many counts of this clonotype. V gene TRBV29-1 combines with J gene TRBJ1-2; tentative D call: TRBD1 (6 bases). This CDR3 contains 15 residues. The germline CDR1 and CDR2 sequences are SQVTM and ANQGSEA. The V gene lost 0 bases and the J gene lost 4 bases, with 15 bases spanning the gap. CDR3 region: CSVEDLDRVAYGYTF. In DNA, the CDR3 is TGCAGCGTTGAAGATTTGGACAGAGTAGCCTATGGCTACACCTTC.

This clonotype was observed a few times. The chain is built from TRBV10-3 and TRBJ2-1; either TRBD1 or TRBD2 may fit D (6 bases each). The CDR3 consists of 16 residues. Trimming cost V 0 bases and J 6 bases, with 15 bases left between them. The germline gives CDR1 ENHRY, CDR2 SYGVKD. Here the CDR3 reads CAISESEGEWGNEQFF. DNA of the CDR3: TGTGCCATCAGTGAGTCGGAGGGGGAATGGGGCAATGAGCAGTTCTTC.

This chain uses TRBV20-1 with TRBJ2-5; 10 nucleotides agree with TRBD2. The CDR3 has 16 amino acids. Trimming took 5 bases from V and 4 from J; bases not matched to a gene: 13. Germline CDR1 DFQATT, CDR2 SNEGSKA (reference sequence). CDR3 DNA sequence: TGCAGTGCTCGCCCCCTTCTAGCGGGAGACGGAGAGACCCAGTACTTC. Its protein product is CSARPLLAGDGETQYF.

The gene calls are TRBV9 and TRBJ2-3; D remains ambiguous. The CDR3 has 15 residues. Per germline, CDR1 SGDLS and CDR2 YYNGEE. V lost 4 bases and J 9 bases, leaving 21 bases between the germline ends. CDR3 sequence (DNA): TGTGCCAGCAGCCCCCGTGGGCGCGGAACAACCACGCAGTATTTT. It is translated as CASSPRGRGTTTQYF.

The table lists this clonotype with many counts. This chain links TRBV27 with TRBJ2-2; no clear D gene. Germline CDR1 MNHEY, CDR2 SMNVEV (reference sequence). Trimming shortened V by 3 bases and J by 4 bases, and 9 bases separated the two germline ends. This CDR3 is 14 amino acids long. The CDR3 DNA reads TGTGCCAGCAGTTTTGGGGTTTTCACCGGGGAGCTGTTTTTT. This translates into CASSFGVFTGELFF.

This clonotype showed up just a few times. This chain joins TRBV12-3 or TRBV12-4 and TRBJ2-3; D remains unclear. The CDR3 is 13 residues long. Deletions cut 7 bases from V and 8 bases from J, with 16 bases between. This CDR3 reads CASIGYSIPTQYF. The CDR3, as DNA: TGTGCCAGCATTGGGTACAGCATTCCTACGCAGTATTTT.

The chain employs TRBV4-1 and TRBJ2-7, with D unresolved. The CDR3 has 14 residues. Germline V gene lookup returns CDR1 MGHRA and CDR2 YSYEKL. Trimming shortened V by 1 base and J by 3 bases, and 10 bases separated the two germline ends. This CDR3 reads CASSQGPRLYEQYF. CDR3 bases: TGCGCCAGCAGCCAAGGGCCAAGACTCTACGAGCAGTACTTC.

This clonotype was recorded a few times. V gene TRBV7-6 combines with J gene TRBJ2-7; D is possibly TRBD1 (6 bases). Germline CDR1 and CDR2: SGHVS and FNYEAQ. The length of the CDR3 is 13 residues. V lost 2 bases and J 3 bases, leaving 8 bases between the germline ends. CDR3 in DNA: TGTGCCAGCAGCTTAATGGACAGCTACGAGCAGTACTTC. This sequence encodes CASSLMDSYEQYF.

In this sample, this clonotype turned up a few times. This chain uses TRBV4-3 with TRBJ1-1, with D possibly being TRBD1 (5 bases). CDR3 length equals 13 residues. In germline, CDR1 is LGHNA, CDR2 YSLEER. V lost 2 bases and J lost 5, with 9 bases in between. The CDR3 sequence: CASSQLQGTEAFF. CDR3 in DNA: TGCGCCAGCAGCCAACTTCAGGGAACTGAAGCTTTCTTT.